This TCR beta chain was identified in a study of cytomegalovirus exposure and HLA in healthy donors. About the research overall: Around 80 million unique TCRs from HLA-typed donors were held in an early data release. The study, taken as a whole, reports: Cytomegalovirus association was listed for 164 TCR beta chains.

Healthy bone marrow donors supplied every sample. J was trimmed by 3 bases and V by 4 bases; bases with no gene match: 12. The CDR3 loop spans 17 amino acids. Per germline, CDR1 MDHEN and CDR2 SYDVKM. With respect to this clone: Antigen unknown.

The PCR used 60 Vbeta and 13 Jbeta primers. The repertoire was sequenced with immunoSEQ multiplex PCR; TCRdb's copy has only in-frame clones and lacks some. The sample has approximately 170,000 clones, 65% to 80% seen once. This clonotype was sampled from a man aged 25-45 years in good health and CMV-seropositive. The chain couples TRBV28 to TRBJ2-3, with 8 bases fitting TRBD2. Sequencing input: PBMCs. The CDR3 coding sequence is TGTGCCAGCAGTTACCCCCTGGTAGCGGGAAGTACAGATACGCAGTATTTT. This codes for CASSYPLVAGSTDTQYF.